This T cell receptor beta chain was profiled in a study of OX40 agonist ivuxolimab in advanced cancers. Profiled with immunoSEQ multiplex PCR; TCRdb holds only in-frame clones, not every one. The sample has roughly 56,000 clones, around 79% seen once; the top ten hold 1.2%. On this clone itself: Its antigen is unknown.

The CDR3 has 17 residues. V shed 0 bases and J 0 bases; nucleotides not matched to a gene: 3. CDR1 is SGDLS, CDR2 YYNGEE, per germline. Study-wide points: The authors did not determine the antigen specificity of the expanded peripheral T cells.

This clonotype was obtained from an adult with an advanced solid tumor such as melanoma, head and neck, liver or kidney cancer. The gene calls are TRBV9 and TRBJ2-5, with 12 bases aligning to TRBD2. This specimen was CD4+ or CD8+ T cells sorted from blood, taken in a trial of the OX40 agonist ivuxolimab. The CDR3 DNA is TGTGCCAGCAGCGTAGGGGGGACTAGCGGGCACCAAGAGACCCAGTACTTC. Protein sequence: CASSVGGTSGHQETQYF.